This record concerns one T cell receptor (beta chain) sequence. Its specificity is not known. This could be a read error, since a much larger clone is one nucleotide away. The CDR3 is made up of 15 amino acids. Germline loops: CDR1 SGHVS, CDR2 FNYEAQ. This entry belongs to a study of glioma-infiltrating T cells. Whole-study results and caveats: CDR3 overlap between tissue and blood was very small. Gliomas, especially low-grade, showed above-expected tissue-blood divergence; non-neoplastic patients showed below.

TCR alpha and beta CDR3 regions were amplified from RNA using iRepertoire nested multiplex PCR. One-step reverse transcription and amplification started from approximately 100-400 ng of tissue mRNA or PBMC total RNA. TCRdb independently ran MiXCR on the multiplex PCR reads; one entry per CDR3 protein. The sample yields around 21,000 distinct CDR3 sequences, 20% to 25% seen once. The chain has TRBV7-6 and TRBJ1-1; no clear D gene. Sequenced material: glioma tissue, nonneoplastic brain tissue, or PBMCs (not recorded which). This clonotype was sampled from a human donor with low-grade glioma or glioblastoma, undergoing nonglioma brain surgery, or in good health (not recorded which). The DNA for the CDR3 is TGTGCCCGCAGCTTAGTTCTCGGCATGAACACTGAAGCTTTCTTT. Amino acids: CARSLVLGMNTEAFF.